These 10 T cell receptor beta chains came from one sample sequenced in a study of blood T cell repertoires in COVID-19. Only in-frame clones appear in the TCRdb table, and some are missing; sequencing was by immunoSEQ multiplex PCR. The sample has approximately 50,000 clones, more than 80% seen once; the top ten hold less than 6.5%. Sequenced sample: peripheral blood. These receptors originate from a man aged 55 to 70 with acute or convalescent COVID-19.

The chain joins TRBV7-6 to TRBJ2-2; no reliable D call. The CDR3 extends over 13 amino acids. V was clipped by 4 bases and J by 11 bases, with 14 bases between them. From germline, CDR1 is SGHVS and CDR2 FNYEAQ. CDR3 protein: CASSSRQDLELFF. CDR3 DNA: TGTGCCAGCAGCTCTAGGCAAGACCTCGAGCTGTTTTTT.

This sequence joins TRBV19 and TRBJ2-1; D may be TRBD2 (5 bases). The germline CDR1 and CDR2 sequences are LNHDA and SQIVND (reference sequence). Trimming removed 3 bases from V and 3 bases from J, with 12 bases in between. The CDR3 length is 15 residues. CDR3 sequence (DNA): TGTGCCAGTAGTATCAGCGGCAACAACTACAATGAGCAGTTCTTC. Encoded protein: CASSISGNNYNEQFF.

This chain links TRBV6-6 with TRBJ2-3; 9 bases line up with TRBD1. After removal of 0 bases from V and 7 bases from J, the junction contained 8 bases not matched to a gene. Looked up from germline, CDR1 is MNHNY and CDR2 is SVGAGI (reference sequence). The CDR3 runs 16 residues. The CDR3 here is CASSYSAQGAQNTQYF. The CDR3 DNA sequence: TGTGCCAGCAGTTACTCAGCACAGGGGGCGCAAAATACGCAGTATTTT.

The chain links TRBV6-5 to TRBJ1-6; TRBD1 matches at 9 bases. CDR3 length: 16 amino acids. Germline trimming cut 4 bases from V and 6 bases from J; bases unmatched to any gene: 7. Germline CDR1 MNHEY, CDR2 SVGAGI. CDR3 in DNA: TGTGCCAGCAGTTTCGGACAGGGGCCCCTTAATTCACCCCTCCACTTT. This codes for CASSFGQGPLNSPLHF.

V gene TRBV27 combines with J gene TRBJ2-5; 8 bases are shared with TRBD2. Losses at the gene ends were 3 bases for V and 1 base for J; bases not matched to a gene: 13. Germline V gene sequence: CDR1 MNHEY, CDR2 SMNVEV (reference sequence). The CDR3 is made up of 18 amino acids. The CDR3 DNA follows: TGTGCCAGCAGTTTCGGTGCGGGAGGCGGAGGGACCCAAGAGACCCAGTACTTC. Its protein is CASSFGAGGGGTQETQYF.

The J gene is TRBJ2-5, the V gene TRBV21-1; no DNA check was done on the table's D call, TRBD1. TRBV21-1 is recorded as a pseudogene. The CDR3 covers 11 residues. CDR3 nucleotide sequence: TGTGCCACGACAGGGCACGAGACCCAGTACTTC. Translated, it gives CATTGHETQYF.

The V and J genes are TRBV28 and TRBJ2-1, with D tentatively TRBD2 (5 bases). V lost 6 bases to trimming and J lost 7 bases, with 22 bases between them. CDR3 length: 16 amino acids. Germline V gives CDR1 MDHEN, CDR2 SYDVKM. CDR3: CASRPSGEKEQNEQFF. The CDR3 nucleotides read TGTGCCAGCAGACCGTCCGGGGAAAAGGAGCAAAATGAGCAGTTCTTC.

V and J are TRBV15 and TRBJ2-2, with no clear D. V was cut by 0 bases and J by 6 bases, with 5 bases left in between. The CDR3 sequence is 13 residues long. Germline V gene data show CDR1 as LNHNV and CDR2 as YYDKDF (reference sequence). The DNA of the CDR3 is TGTGCCACCAGCAGAGAAATCTCCGGGGAGCTGTTTTTT. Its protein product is CATSREISGELFF. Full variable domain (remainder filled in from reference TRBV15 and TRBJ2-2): DAMVIQNPRYQVTQFGKPVTLSCSQTLNHNVMYWYQQKSSQAPKLLFHYYDKDFNNEADTPDNFQSRRPNTSFCFLDIRSPGLGDTAMYLCATSREISGELFFGEGSRLTVL.

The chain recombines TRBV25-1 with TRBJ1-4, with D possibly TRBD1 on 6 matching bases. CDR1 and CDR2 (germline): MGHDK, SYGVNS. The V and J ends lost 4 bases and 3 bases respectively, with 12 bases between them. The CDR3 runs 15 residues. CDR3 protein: CASSGADRPNEKLFF. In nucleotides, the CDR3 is TGTGCCAGCAGTGGGGCAGACAGGCCTAATGAAAAACTGTTTTTT.

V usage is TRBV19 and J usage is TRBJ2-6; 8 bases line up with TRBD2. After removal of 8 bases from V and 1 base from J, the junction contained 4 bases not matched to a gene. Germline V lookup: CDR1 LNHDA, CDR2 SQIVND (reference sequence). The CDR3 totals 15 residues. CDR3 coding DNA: TGTGCCAGTCACCCGGGGGGGTCTGGGGCCAACGTCCTGACTTTC. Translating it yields CASHPGGSGANVLTF.